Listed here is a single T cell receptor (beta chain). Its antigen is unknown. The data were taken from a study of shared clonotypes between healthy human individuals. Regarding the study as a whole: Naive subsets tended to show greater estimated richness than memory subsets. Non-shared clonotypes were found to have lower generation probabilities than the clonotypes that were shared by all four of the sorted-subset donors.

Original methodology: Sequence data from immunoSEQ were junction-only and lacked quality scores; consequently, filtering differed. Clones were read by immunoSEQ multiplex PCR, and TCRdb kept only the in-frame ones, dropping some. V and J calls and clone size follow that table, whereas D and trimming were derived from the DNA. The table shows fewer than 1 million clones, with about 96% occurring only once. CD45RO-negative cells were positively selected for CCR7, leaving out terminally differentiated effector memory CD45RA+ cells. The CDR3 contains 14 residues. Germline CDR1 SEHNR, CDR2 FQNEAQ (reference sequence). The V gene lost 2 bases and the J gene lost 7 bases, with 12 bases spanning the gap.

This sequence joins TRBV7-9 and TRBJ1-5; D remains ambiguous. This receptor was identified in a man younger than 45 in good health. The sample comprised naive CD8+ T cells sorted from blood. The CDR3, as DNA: TGTGCCAGCAGCTTAACGACGGCGATACAGCCCCAGCATTTT. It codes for CASSLTTAIQPQHF.